The next 30 T cell receptor beta chains were all read from a single sample in a study of OX40 agonist ivuxolimab in advanced cancers. Data came from immunoSEQ multiplex PCR; TCRdb stores just in-frame clones and leaves some out. Of nearly 55,000 clones in the sample, roughly 86% were seen once. The sample here was CD4+ or CD8+ T cells sorted from blood, taken in a trial of the OX40 agonist ivuxolimab. The receptors stem from an adult with an advanced solid tumor such as melanoma, head and neck, liver or kidney cancer.

With respect to this clone: One end of the junction varies from germline; a read error may be responsible. Other DNA sequences in this specimen translate into the identical CDR3. The V gene is TRBV5-1, the J gene TRBJ1-2; TRBD1 matches at 7 bases. Germline CDR1 is SGHRS and CDR2 is YFSETQ. This CDR3 has 15 residues. This CDR3 is CASSLRGGENYGYTF. CDR3 nucleotides: TGTGCCAGCAGCTTGCGAGGGGGCGAAAACTATGGCTACACCTTC.

This chain uses TRBV5-6 with TRBJ1-2, with 9 positions matching TRBD1. V lost 5 bases and J lost 5; bases outside the gene matches: 7. Germline CDR1 SGHDT, CDR2 YYEEEE. This CDR3 has 14 residues. CDR3 amino acids: CASRAEGQGYGYTF. CDR3 in DNA: TGTGCCAGCAGGGCAGAGGGACAGGGTTATGGCTACACCTTC.

The chain carries TRBV5-6 and TRBJ1-1; D is perhaps TRBD1 (5 bases). V was clipped by 6 bases and J by 0 bases, with 15 bases between them. The germline gives CDR1 SGHDT, CDR2 YYEEEE. This CDR3 has 15 amino acids. CDR3: CASTPGGDLNTEAFF. CDR3 DNA sequence: TGTGCCAGCACGCCCGGGGGTGACTTGAACACTGAAGCTTTCTTT.

The J gene is TRBJ2-3, the V gene TRBV7-9, with 11 bases identical to TRBD2. Trimming at V came to 4 bases and at J to 2 bases, leaving 11 bases not matched to a gene. Germline-derived CDR1 and CDR2 are SEHNR and FQNEAQ (reference sequence). This CDR3 spans 18 amino acids. In DNA, the CDR3 is TGTGCCAGCAGCTACCCCGCAAGACTAGCGGGATTCACAGATACGCAGTATTTT. Its protein product is CASSYPARLAGFTDTQYF.

This rearrangement joins TRBV15 to TRBJ1-6; no clear D gene. Germline CDR1 is LNHNV and CDR2 is YYDKDF (reference sequence). This CDR3 is built from 18 residues. Trimming removed 5 bases from V and 0 bases from J, with 17 bases in between. The CDR3: CATSRRENRFSYNSPLHF. CDR3 nucleotides: TGTGCCACCAGCCGGAGGGAGAATCGTTTCTCCTATAATTCACCCCTCCACTTT. The full variable domain, in which reference TRBV15 and TRBJ1-6 provide the parts outside the CDR3, is DAMVIQNPRYQVTQFGKPVTLSCSQTLNHNVMYWYQQKSSQAPKLLFHYYDKDFNNEADTPDNFQSRRPNTSFCFLDIRSPGLGDTAMYLCATSRRENRFSYNSPLHFGNGTRLTVT.

The gene calls are TRBV7-7 and TRBJ2-7; TRBD2 matches 11 bases. Per the germline V gene, CDR1 is SSHAT and CDR2 is FNYEAQ (reference sequence). V was pared by 5 bases and J by 2 bases, with 2 bases of the junction left unmatched. The CDR3 totals 14 residues. CDR3 protein: CASSPLAGAYEQYF. As DNA, the CDR3 is TGTGCCAGCAGCCCACTAGCGGGAGCCTACGAGCAGTACTTC.

The chain carries TRBV6-6 and TRBJ1-2; D possibly corresponds to TRBD1 (6 bases). Germline loops: CDR1 MNHNY, CDR2 SVGAGI (reference sequence). The CDR3 covers 14 residues. Trimming left V 7 bases short and J 4 bases short, with 16 bases between. The CDR3 DNA sequence: TGTGCCAGCACCCCAGGGGAGATATTCTATGGCTACACCTTC. Translation: CASTPGEIFYGYTF.

The rearrangement links TRBV19 to TRBJ2-2; 9 bases fit TRBD2. CDR1 is LNHDA, CDR2 SQIVND, per germline (reference sequence). CDR3 length equals 15 residues. The V gene end was trimmed by 3 bases and the J gene end by 6 bases; junction bases not matched to a gene: 5. The CDR3 DNA reads TGTGCCAGTAGTATCCAGCGGGAGGTCCCCGGGGAGCTGTTTTTT. This sequence encodes CASSIQREVPGELFF.

The chain recombines TRBV14 with TRBJ1-4; unclear D gene. Germline V gene lookup returns CDR1 SGHDN and CDR2 FVKESK. The CDR3 loop spans 13 amino acids. Trimming shortened V by 4 bases and J by 13 bases, and 16 bases separated the two germline ends. CDR3 sequence: CASSLTLTGGLFF. DNA for the CDR3: TGTGCCAGCAGCCTTACACTGACCGGAGGACTGTTTTTT.

The rearrangement uses TRBV18 and TRBJ1-1; D gene ambiguous. This CDR3 has 16 residues. Germline CDR1 reads KGHSH; CDR2 reads LQKENI. The germline V and J ends were trimmed by 2 bases and 1 base, with 14 bases remaining between them. The CDR3: CASSPVEQHPNTEAFF. CDR3 nucleotides: TGTGCCAGCTCACCAGTAGAGCAACACCCGAACACTGAAGCTTTCTTT.

The rearrangement links TRBV7-6 to TRBJ2-7; D gene unclear. V was clipped by 3 bases and J by 6 bases, with 9 bases between them. Germline CDR1 and CDR2: SGHVS and FNYEAQ. The CDR3 contains 12 residues. CDR3 nucleotides: TGTGCCAGCAGCTTTTACGACGGCGAGCAGTACTTC. Translated, it gives CASSFYDGEQYF. Using reference TRBV7-6 and TRBJ2-7 for the parts outside the CDR3, the full variable domain is GAGVSQSPRYKVTKRGQDVALRCDPISGHVSLYWYRQALGQGPEFLTYFNYEAQQDKSGLPNDRFSAERPEGSISTLTIQRTEQRDSAMYRCASSFYDGEQYFGPGTRLTVT.

The rearrangement joins TRBV7-2 to TRBJ2-5, with 10 bases that match TRBD2. The V and J ends lost 1 base and 5 bases, in that order; junction bases with no gene match: 10. The germline gives CDR1 SGHTA, CDR2 FQGNSA. The CDR3 covers 17 residues. Here the CDR3 DNA reads TGTGCCAGCAGCTTAGGTGGAGCGGGAGGGCGTGGGGAGACCCAGTACTTC. It specifies CASSLGGAGGRGETQYF.

The chain uses TRBV5-1 and TRBJ1-4; D perhaps matches TRBD1 (6 bases). Germline V gene sequence: CDR1 SGHRS, CDR2 YFSETQ. The V end lost 2 bases, the J end lost 5 bases, and 10 bases lay between the germline ends. This CDR3 is 14 amino acids long. The CDR3 sequence is CASSLDRTNEKLFF. CDR3 bases: TGCGCCAGCAGCTTAGACAGGACGAATGAAAAACTGTTTTTT.

The CDR3 protein is CASSFRGNSPLHF. The CDR3 region has the DNA TGTGCCAGCAGCTTCAGGGGGAATTCACCCCTCCACTTT. This chain links TRBV5-4 with TRBJ1-6; 7 nucleotides align to TRBD1. CDR1 SGHNT and CDR2 YYREEE come from the germline V gene (reference sequence). CDR3 length equals 13 residues. V dropped 2 bases and J dropped 7; count of bases not matched to a gene: 0.

The chain couples TRBV11-2 to TRBJ2-1; D is unclear. Germline V gene data show CDR1 as SGHAT and CDR2 as FQNNGV. The CDR3 totals 14 residues. Trimming removed 0 bases at V and 7 bases at J, with 10 bases between. The CDR3, as DNA: TGTGCCAGCAGCTTAGAACTATTCCGTAATGAGCAGTTCTTC. Translated: CASSLELFRNEQFF.

This sequence joins TRBV9 and TRBJ2-2; TRBD1 matches at 9 bases. Germline CDR1 and CDR2: SGDLS and YYNGEE. V lost 3 bases to trimming and J lost 4 bases; unmatched junction nucleotides: 10. The CDR3 runs 17 residues. The CDR3 loop is CASSEGPGQGSTGELFF. The DNA for the CDR3 is TGTGCCAGCAGCGAGGGCCCCGGACAGGGGAGCACCGGGGAGCTGTTTTTT.

This clone was detected once. J is TRBJ1-2 and V is TRBV7-2; possibly TRBD1 for D (5 bases). V was shortened by 2 bases and J by 7 bases, with 11 bases between the two germline ends. In germline, CDR1 is SGHTA, CDR2 FQGNSA. The CDR3 extends over 13 amino acids. CDR3 sequence: CASSLRGTSGYTF. CDR3 coding DNA: TGTGCCAGCAGCTTAAGAGGGACTAGTGGCTACACCTTC.

CDR3 sequence (DNA): TGCGCCAGCAGAATGACAGGGGTGGATGAAAAACTGTTTTTT. Protein sequence: CASRMTGVDEKLFF. V gene TRBV5-1 combines with J gene TRBJ1-4; TRBD1 matches at 8 bases. Germline V CDR1 and CDR2: SGHRS, YFSETQ. The CDR3 sequence is 14 residues long. Trimming at V came to 5 bases and at J to 6 bases, leaving 6 bases not matched to a gene.

V and J are TRBV28 and TRBJ1-2; unclear D gene. The CDR3 has 14 amino acids. Per the germline V gene, CDR1 is MDHEN and CDR2 is SYDVKM. Trimming shortened V by 5 bases and J by 4 bases, and 14 bases separated the two germline ends. CDR3 in DNA: TGTGCCAGCAGTCCCGGGAGCCGCGGCTATGGCTACACCTTC. Translating gives CASSPGSRGYGYTF.

This chain connects TRBV28 to TRBJ2-7, with 8 bases aligning to TRBD2. V lost 6 bases, J lost 6 bases, and 13 bases stayed unmatched. CDR1 is MDHEN, CDR2 SYDVKM, per germline. CDR3 length: 15 residues. The CDR3 here is CASSPRGLVGREQYF. The CDR3 coding sequence is TGTGCCAGCAGCCCCAGGGGACTAGTGGGGCGCGAGCAGTACTTC.

This chain links TRBV15 with TRBJ1-2; D is unclear. CDR1 and CDR2 (germline): LNHNV, YYDKDF (reference sequence). The CDR3 is 14 residues long. Trimming shortened V by 5 bases and J by 3 bases, and 13 bases separated the two germline ends. CDR3 DNA: TGTGCCACCAGCCGTCAGGCCGTGGACTATGGCTACACCTTC. Its translation is CATSRQAVDYGYTF.

CDR3 sequence reads: CASRTPLPDTQYF. The CDR3 DNA reads as TGTGCCAGCAGGACTCCACTGCCAGATACGCAGTATTTT. The chain uses TRBV7-2 and TRBJ2-3; D ambiguous. V gave up 6 bases and J gave up 4 bases, with 11 bases separating them. The CDR3 length is 13 residues. In germline, CDR1 is SGHTA, CDR2 FQGNSA.

This clone has just one count. The chain is built from TRBV5-8 and TRBJ1-6; tentatively, D is TRBD1 (5 bases). Trimming took 0 bases from V and 7 from J, leaving 8 bases between them. The germline gives CDR1 SGHTS, CDR2 YDEGEE. The length of the CDR3 is 14 residues. The CDR3 sequence: CASSLGEGNSPLHF. The CDR3 region has the DNA TGTGCCAGCAGCTTGGGGGAGGGGAATTCACCCCTCCACTTT. Based on the CDR3 plus reference TRBV5-8 and TRBJ1-6, the full variable domain is EAGVTQSPTHLIKTRGQQATLRCSPISGHTSVYWYQQALGLGLQFLLWYDEGEERNRGNFPPRFSGRQFPNYSSELNVNALELEDSALYLCASSLGEGNSPLHFGNGTRLTVT.

Of note for this clone: At one end, the junction sequence differs from germline, possibly due to a read error. The chain joins TRBV5-4 to TRBJ2-7, with unresolved D. Germline CDR1 and CDR2: SGHNT and YYREEE (reference sequence). The CDR3 is made up of 14 amino acids. The CDR3 protein is CASSLTYTMYEQYF. The CDR3 DNA sequence: TGCGCCAGCAGCTTGACCTACACAATGTACGAGCAGTACTTC.

This clone showed up just once. V gene TRBV28 combines with J gene TRBJ1-2; weak D call: TRBD1 (6 bases). The V gene lost 2 bases and the J gene lost 2 bases, with 9 bases spanning the gap. The CDR3 totals 14 residues. Germline CDR1 reads MDHEN; CDR2 reads SYDVKM. CDR3 loop: CASSLGRGNYGYTF. DNA for the CDR3: TGTGCCAGCAGTTTAGGCAGGGGCAACTATGGCTACACCTTC.

The chain uses TRBV6-5 and TRBJ2-1; D ambiguous. Germline CDR1 is MNHEY and CDR2 is SVGAGI. With 2 bases removed from V and 4 bases from J, the gap between germline ends came to 9 bases. This CDR3 is built from 14 residues. CDR3 sequence: CASSYEAGYNEQFF. CDR3 DNA sequence: TGTGCCAGCAGTTACGAGGCCGGGTACAATGAGCAGTTCTTC.

The chain links TRBV5-4 to TRBJ2-3, with D possibly matching TRBD1 (5 bases). Germline CDR1 and CDR2: SGHNT and YYREEE (reference sequence). Deletions cut 0 bases from V and 3 bases from J, with 14 bases between. This CDR3 region has 16 residues. CDR3 nucleotides: TGTGCCAGCAGCTTGGACCAGGGTTCCGAAACAGATACGCAGTATTTT. This translates into CASSLDQGSETDTQYF.

The V and J genes are TRBV7-8 and TRBJ1-5, with D tentatively TRBD1 (6 bases). V shed 7 bases and J shed 7 bases, with 17 bases lying between them. Germline CDR1 is SGHVS and CDR2 is FQNEAQ. The CDR3 extends over 14 amino acids. The CDR3, as DNA: TGTGCCAGCAACGAAGGGGGGTTGGGGCAGCCCCAGCATTTT. The encoded protein is CASNEGGLGQPQHF.

This chain connects TRBV18 to TRBJ2-7; D is unresolved. The CDR3 runs to 12 residues. Per the germline V gene, CDR1 is KGHSH and CDR2 is LQKENI. V gave up 3 bases and J gave up 2 bases, with 5 bases separating them. As DNA, the CDR3 is TGTGCCAGCTCACCTGGACCCTACGAGCAGTACTTC. The encoded protein is CASSPGPYEQYF.

The J gene is TRBJ1-1, the V gene TRBV5-1, with D maybe TRBD1 (5 bases). The CDR3 is 17 residues long. Germline V gene sequence: CDR1 SGHRS, CDR2 YFSETQ. V shed 2 bases and J shed 3 bases, with 20 bases lying between them. CDR3 amino acids: CASSLRSSAGRDTEAFF. The CDR3 DNA follows: TGCGCCAGCAGCTTAAGGTCGTCGGCAGGGAGGGACACTGAAGCTTTCTTT.